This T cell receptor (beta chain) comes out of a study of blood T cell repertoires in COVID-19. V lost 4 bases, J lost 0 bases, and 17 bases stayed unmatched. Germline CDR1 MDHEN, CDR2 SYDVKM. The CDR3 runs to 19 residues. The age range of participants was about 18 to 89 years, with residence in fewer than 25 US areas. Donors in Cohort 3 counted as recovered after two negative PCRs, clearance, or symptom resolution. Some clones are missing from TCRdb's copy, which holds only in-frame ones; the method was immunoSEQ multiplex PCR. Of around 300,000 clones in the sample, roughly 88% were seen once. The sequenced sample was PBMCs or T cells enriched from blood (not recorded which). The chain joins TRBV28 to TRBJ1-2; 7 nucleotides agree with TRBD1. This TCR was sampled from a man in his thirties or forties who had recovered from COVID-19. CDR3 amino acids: CASSSFGRAGGNSNYGYTF. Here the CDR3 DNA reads TGTGCCAGCAGTTCTTTCGGTCGGGCAGGGGGGAACTCTAACTATGGCTACACCTTC.